This paragraph covers one T cell receptor (beta chain) sequence. The data were taken from a study of blood T cell repertoires in COVID-19. Study overall: Spain, Italy and the United States supplied samples that represented acute and convalescent COVID-19. Nucleic acid was either cDNA or gDNA, and it came from T cells, B-cell-depleted T cells, or PBMCs.

As handled by the study authors: Nucleated cell counts were estimated from reference gene primer amplification. Clones were sequenced by immunoSEQ multiplex PCR, and TCRdb holds only the in-frame ones, with some missing. The V and J calls and clone size are taken from that table; D and trimming were inferred from the DNA. Of roughly 180,000 clones in the sample, about four fifths were seen once. This CDR3 region has 14 residues. V was trimmed by 9 bases and J by 0 bases, leaving 10 bases between them. Germline V CDR1 and CDR2: KGHDR, SFDVKD. The Seattle patients joined while their infection was active and were tracked longitudinally afterward.

The chain has TRBV24-1 and TRBJ2-2, with D perhaps matching TRBD1 (5 bases). Sequencing was done on a sample of peripheral blood. This sequence originates from a woman in her thirties or forties with COVID-19, enrolled during active disease. The CDR3 DNA follows: TGTGCCACCGGCGACAGTCCGAACACCGGGGAGCTGTTTTTT. This sequence encodes CATGDSPNTGELFF.